The T cell receptor (beta chain) described here comes from a study of tumor-infiltrating lymphocytes in primary liver carcinoma (TCRdb year 2017). Study-level background: Of the five patients, three men and two women aged 30 to 69 years, four had hepatocellular carcinoma and one had combined HCC and intrahepatic cholangiocarcinoma. The five patients had tumors staged T1-T3 N0M0, with maximum diameters ranging from roughly 4.2 to 11 cm. Samples yielded roughly 3.5 to 7.13 million productive TCRbeta reads; read depth did not differ significantly between tissue types. TCRbeta repertoire sequencing, expression microarrays and whole-exome sequencing were combined in the study across five regions of each liver tumor, with adjacent normal tissue and blood also included. A total of 35 or so specimens from 5 patients went through TCRbeta repertoire sequencing, namely 25 tumor regions, 5 adjacent noncancerous liver tissues and 5 peripheral blood samples. To link TCRbeta repertoire diversity with the local molecular phenotype, the 25 or so tumor region samples were profiled using Agilent mRNA microarrays. High reproducibility was observed for the technical replicate repertoires, with mean shared-clone rates approximately 0.9 and correlation coefficients above 0.95.

Study-wide findings and limitations: Consistent with antigen-driven expansion, pairs of tumor regions showed higher repertoire overlap (mean roughly 36%) than either tumor-adjacent pairs (around 17%) or tumor-blood pairs (around 15%). Comparison of CD4+ and CD8+ T cell repertoires was precluded by the use of bulk unsorted samples. Only roughly 7-25% of top clones appeared in all five regions of a tumor, which suggests that tumor-infiltrating T cells are spatially heterogeneous. The study included only four or five patients, and the authors note findings should be validated in a larger study. The top 250 clones made up a significantly larger repertoire fraction in tumors than in blood (p = 0.039). Because only the TCR beta chain was sequenced and unpaired alpha chains were not captured, true repertoire diversity is likely underestimated.

Total RNA and DNA were co-extracted without cell sorting from about 19-30 mg of bulk tissue using the AllPrep DNA/RNA mini kit. Surgical resection was performed in China between late 2015 and early 2016 on about 5 patients with histopathologically diagnosed primary liver carcinoma. Chronic HBV infection was present in the patients, and the patients were treatment-naive at sampling. Five spatially separated regions were sampled from each tumor: the superior, inferior, left-lateral and right-lateral poles, plus the tumor centre. Histological examination found more than 75% viable tumor cells in every tumor sample. Fresh tumor and adjacent tissue pieces were bisected; one half was stored in RNAlater at -80°C, the other sent for histology. Using a constant-region primer and ProtoScript II reverse transcriptase, TCRbeta-specific cDNA was reverse-transcribed from roughly 460 ng total RNA. TCRbeta libraries were built with three nested multiplex PCR rounds, a slightly modified ARM-PCR procedure. Each of the first two PCR rounds ran for approximately 10 cycles and used multiplex TRBV1-TRBV30 forward primers together with a Cbeta reverse primer. A final 25-cycle PCR with Deep VentR polymerase added sample barcodes and Illumina adapters. Before sequencing, amplicons of 200-500 bp were purified from gel using a QIAquick gel extraction kit. An Illumina HiSeq 2500 was used to sequence the TCRbeta amplicons, generating 250-bp paired-end reads. The original pipeline was this. Quality trimming of reads was performed with Trimmomatic v0.33, and paired reads were merged with FLASH v1.2.11 so that full CDR3 sequences could be recovered. V, D and J germline segments were assigned to the rearranged TCRbeta sequences by MiGEC v1.2.1b. Clonotype statistics and Shannon-Wiener diversity indices were computed with VDJtools v1.0.0. Except for diversity analysis, only each sample's 250 most abundant clonotypes were used in subsequent analyses to reduce sampling bias. Through fastp at Q25 and MiXCR, TCRdb rebuilt clones from the public reads, retaining in-frame beta chains. Each CDR3 protein appears once, grouped with its most common genes and DNA. Clone size and V and J calls follow TCRdb, not the original study. This sample gives 90,000 to 150,000 distinct CDR3 sequences in total; 50% to 70% of them show up just once. The ten largest clones add up to about a tenth of the sample.

The CDR3 contains 12 residues, cysteine and phenylalanine counted. Here the CDR3 DNA is all that survives: 36 bases in frame from base 1. V is reduced by 5 bases and J by 3 bases, leaving a spacing of 8 bases between them. Reading the germline V gene gives CDR1 MDHEN and CDR2 SYDVKM. In its sample, this clonotype was seen many times. The clone's antigen remains unknown. Base qualities were left out, and no much larger clone turns up one base away. This clonotype was obtained from a woman in her sixties or seventies with primary liver carcinoma and hepatitis B virus infection. Material: liver tumor tissue from sampling region 1. The cell subset or site label, read with the paper, signifies: tumor region T1, superior pole. The chain joins TRBV28 to TRBJ2-7; TRBD1 is perhaps the D gene, given 5 matching bases. The nucleotide sequence is TGTGCCAGCAGTCCTCAGGGCTACGAGCAGTACTTC. It translates to CASSPQGYEQYF.